These 20 T cell receptor delta chains were sequenced from one sample in a study of γδ T cells in repeated Plasmodium falciparum infection. TCRdb fed the multiplex PCR reads to CATT. This table has 50,000 to 60,000 delta-chain clones, 1.9% appearing once. Bulk repertoires came from Vgamma9/Vdelta2+ or Vdelta2-negative gammadelta T cells flow-sorted from PBMC. The sample was gamma-delta T cells from blood. The source of these receptors is a pool of human donors (malaria-infected and uninfected, not separated).

This clone was observed a few times. With only one base between it and a far larger clone, this is likely a read error. Within the sample, other DNA sequences also encode this same CDR3. This chain connects TRDV2 to TRDJ1, with 13 bases identical to TRDD3. No J gene was available from TCRdb, and it was assigned here by a germline match of the DNA. The CDR3 runs 15 residues. Germline V gene sequence: CDR1 GEAIGNYY, CDR2 EKD. The V gene end was trimmed by 3 bases and the J gene end by 7 bases; junction bases not matched to a gene: 7. The CDR3 sequence is CACDVLGDTRGKLIF. The CDR3 DNA follows: TGTGCCTGTGACGTACTGGGGGATACGCGGGGTAAACTCATCTTT.

This clone was detected only a few times. It differs at one base from a far larger clone, so likely a read error. Different DNA sequences within this sample yield the same CDR3. CDR3 in amino acids: CACDTVSLGETNGVWDTRQMFF. CDR3 DNA sequence: TGTGCTTGTGACACCGTGTCCCTGGGGGAGACAAACGGGGTCTGGGACACCCGACAGATGTTTTTC. The chain joins TRDV2 to TRDJ3, with 8 bases matching TRDD3. Germline matching of the DNA provided the J gene here, since TCRdb leaves it blank. The CDR3 spans 22 residues. In germline, CDR1 is GEAIGNYY, CDR2 EKD.

The sample holds a few counts of this clone. For this DNA, TCRdb reports the protein of a much larger clone, which diverges at residue 15, most likely from a read error; the protein presented here is translated directly from the DNA. V gene TRDV2 was called; the J gene was not; TRDD3, the D gene given by the table, was not confirmed from the DNA. CDR1 GEAIGNYY and CDR2 EKD come from the germline V gene. This CDR3 is built from 16 residues. In nucleotides, the CDR3 is TGTGCCTGTGATAATCTGGGGGATCGGTACACCGATAAACTCACCTTT. This codes for CACDNLGDRYTDKLTF.

Concerning this clone itself: This DNA translates differently at residue 20 from the TCRdb protein, which is that of a much larger clone; a read error is likely, and the protein shown is the DNA's own translation. The CDR3 sequence is CAFIINPRYIGGYAVADKLTF. Written as DNA, the CDR3 is TGTGCCTTTATAATTAACCCTCGATACATTGGGGGATACGCTGTAGCCGATAAACTCACCTTT. The J gene was not called, though the V gene is TRDV3; the listed D gene, TRDD3, was not tested against the DNA. The CDR3 length is 21 residues. Germline lookup yields CDR1 TVYSNPD and CDR2 GDNSRS (reference sequence).

As for this clone: TCRdb records a much larger clone's protein for this DNA, with a difference at residue 20 that likely arises from a read error; the protein given is the translation of the DNA. The chain employs TRDV1 and TRDJ1; TRDD3 matches 13 bases. The J gene is not listed in TCRdb, so it was assigned here from a DNA match to germline. The junction had 29 bases not matched to a gene; V was cut back by 0 bases and J by 4 bases. Germline CDR1 reads TSWWSYY; CDR2 reads QGS. This CDR3 has 25 residues. In nucleotides, the CDR3 is TGTGCTCTTGGGGAACTAGTTCCTAAGGGGCTTATACTGGGGGATACGCCCGTTTGCATCGATAAACTCATCTTT. Translation gives CALGELVPKGLILGDTPVCIDKLIF.

This clone was seen a few times. TCRdb shows a much larger clone's protein in place of this DNA's translation, and the two differ at residue 2, likely through a read error; the protein shown is translated from the DNA. The chain has TRDV1 and TRDJ1; 12 nucleotides line up with TRDD3. CDR3 length: 21 amino acids. The V gene's germline CDR1 is TSWWSYY and CDR2 QGS. The CDR3 spells CSLGALPTRLGDTLYTDKLIF. The CDR3 DNA reads TGTTCTCTTGGGGCCCTTCCTACTAGACTGGGGGATACCCTGTACACCGATAAACTCATCTTT.

This clone has only a few counts. This DNA's translation and the protein TCRdb lists, from a much larger clone, do not match at residue 3, likely due to a read error; the protein shown is translated from the DNA. The genes are TRDV1 and TRDJ1, with 8 bases lining up with TRDD3. CDR1 and CDR2 from the germline V gene are TSWWSYY and QGS. This CDR3 region has 20 residues. In nucleotides, the CDR3 is TGTGCTCCTGGGGAAGTGTATCCCAGGAGGATGGGGGATTGGACCGATAAACTCATCTTT. Protein: CAPGEVYPRRMGDWTDKLIF.

This chain joins TRDV2 and TRDJ3; 7 nucleotides align to TRDD1. TCRdb gives no J gene; it was assigned here by matching the DNA to germline. Per the germline V gene, CDR1 is GEAIGNYY and CDR2 is EKD. The ends lost 3 bases at V and 17 bases at J; junction bases unmatched: 27. The CDR3 totals 19 residues. The CDR3 sequence: CACDSVGNRSSWEKQKMFF. CDR3 sequence (DNA): TGTGCCTGTGACTCCGTGGGAAATAGGAGCTCCTGGGAAAAACAAAAGATGTTTTTC.

This clone was recorded many times. The protein held in TCRdb is that of a much larger clone and does not match this DNA's translation at residue 12, likely because of a read error; the protein shown is translated from the DNA. The rearrangement joins TRDV3 to TRDJ1, with 9 bases that match TRDD3. No J gene was available from TCRdb, and it was assigned here by a germline match of the DNA. The CDR3 has 22 amino acids. Trimming took 4 bases from V and 4 from J; bases not matched to a gene: 34. In germline, CDR1 is TVYSNPD, CDR2 GDNSRS (reference sequence). The CDR3 DNA follows: TGTGCCTGTCGAAGGCCTTCCTCAAAGGGCCTGCACTGGGGGACCGGATACGATAAACTCATCTTT. Translation gives CACRRPSSKGLHWGTGYDKLIF.

Turning to this clone: A far larger clone is just one base off, so this is likely a read error. At the DNA level, this CDR3 is encoded by other sequences in the same sample as well. The chain employs TRDV2 and TRDJ1, with D possibly being TRDD3 (7 bases). TCRdb does not report a J gene; here it was assigned by matching the DNA to germline references. Trimming cost V 8 bases and J 0 bases, with 36 bases left between them. The germline V gene has CDR1 GEAIGNYY and CDR2 EKD. The CDR3 covers 21 residues. CDR3 DNA sequence: TGTGCCTCCCGACCGAAATACCTTTACTACTGGGGAATACGGGACACCGATAAACTCATCTTT. Translation gives CASRPKYLYYWGIRDTDKLIF.

Concerning this clone: This likely traces to a read error, being one base from a far larger clone. The sample contains more than one DNA sequence encoding this CDR3. This chain uses TRAV38-2/DV8 with TRDJ1, with 12 bases fitting TRDD3. TCRdb supplies no J gene; here it was assigned by aligning the nucleotide sequence to germline. The CDR3 is 26 amino acids. Germline V gene sequence: CDR1 TSESDYY, CDR2 QEAYKQQN. Trimming at V came to 6 bases and at J to 3 bases, leaving 39 bases not matched to a gene. The CDR3 DNA reads TGTGCTTATACGGGGCCGCCCTCCACTCAGCCCCGTACTGGGGGATACCATACTACGGGTCCCGATAAACTCATCTTT. It encodes CAYTGPPSTQPRTGGYHTTGPDKLIF.

As concerns this clone: This sequence is one base from a far larger clone and is likely a read error. Other nucleotide sequences in the sample specify the same CDR3. The V gene is given as TRDV1, and no J gene call is available; TRDD3 reflects the table's D call only, with no check against the DNA. Germline-derived CDR1 and CDR2 are TSWWSYY and QGS. This CDR3 spans 24 amino acids. Here the CDR3 DNA reads TGTGCTCTTGGGGAACTGGAAACTATATACTGGGGGATAAGGATGGGCCGCTACACCGATAAGCTCATCTTT. Amino acids: CALGELETIYWGIRMGRYTDKLIF.

This clone was picked up many times. It differs at one base from a far larger clone, so likely a read error. Within the sample, other DNA sequences also encode this same CDR3. CDR3 region: CACDTVGVLGDGTDKLIF. For the CDR3, the DNA is TGTGCCTGTGACACTGTGGGAGTGCTGGGGGATGGGACCGATAAACTCATCTTT. V gene TRDV2 combines with J gene TRDJ1, with TRDD3 matching 9 bases. V lost 1 base to trimming and J lost 2 bases; unmatched junction nucleotides: 13. Germline V gives CDR1 GEAIGNYY, CDR2 EKD. The CDR3 is made up of 18 amino acids.

This clone was detected only a few times. It differs at one base from a far larger clone, so likely a read error. This sample also contains other DNA sequences that code for the same CDR3. The V segment is TRDV2, and no J call was made; no DNA check was done on the table's D call, TRDD3. The CDR3 is 17 amino acids. Germline values: CDR1 GEAIGNYY, CDR2 EKD. CDR3 residues: CACDTLGGNKNTDKLIF. In DNA form, the CDR3 reads TGTGCCTGTGACACCCTCGGGGGGAACAAAAACACCGATAAACTAATCTTT.

This clone was observed a few times. The mismatch at residue 16 between this DNA's translation and the TCRdb protein of a much larger clone likely reflects a read error; the protein shown is translated from the DNA. V usage is TRAV38-2/DV8 and J usage is TRDJ1, with D possibly being TRDD2 (6 bases). The J gene, not given by TCRdb, was assigned here from a germline match of the nucleotide sequence. Trimming removed 2 bases at V and 0 bases at J, with 35 bases between. CDR3 length: 23 residues. The germline CDR1 and CDR2 sequences are TSESDYY and QEAYKQQN. The CDR3 DNA reads as TGTGCTTATAGGAGTTTCAGGCACAATTTCCTATGTCCTCTCTGGAGGTACACCGATAAACTCATCTTT. This sequence encodes CAYRSFRHNFLCPLWRYTDKLIF.

Notes on this clone: The TCRdb protein, from a much larger clone, departs from this DNA's translation at residue 17, likely by read error; the protein shown derives from the DNA. V gene TRDV1 combines with J gene TRDJ1, with 10 bases identical to TRDD3. TCRdb supplies no J gene; here it was assigned by aligning the nucleotide sequence to germline. The CDR3 is 25 amino acids. J was trimmed by 0 bases and V by 5 bases; bases with no gene match: 33. Germline V CDR1 and CDR2: TSWWSYY, QGS. The chain's CDR3 is CALGRRRPFLMLVTGGSLYTDKLIF. The CDR3 region has the DNA TGTGCTCTTGGGCGTCGTAGGCCTTTCCTAATGTTGGTTACTGGGGGATCGCTGTACACCGATAAACTCATCTTT.

Only a few counts were recorded for this clone. A single base is all that separates this from a far larger clone, so a read error is likely. Other nucleotide sequences from this sample produce the same CDR3. V usage is TRDV1 and J usage is TRDJ1; 7 nucleotides align to TRDD3. The J gene was not available in TCRdb and was assigned here by matching the DNA to germline segments. The CDR3 sequence is 18 residues long. Germline V lookup: CDR1 TSWWSYY, CDR2 QGS. CDR3 residues: CALGETSTGDIYTDKLIF. The CDR3 DNA reads as TGTGCCCTTGGGGAAACATCTACAGGGGATATATACACCGATAAACTCATCTTT.

Ten or more counts support this clone. This DNA's translation differs at residue 5 from TCRdb's protein, which comes from a much larger clone; a read error is likely, and the protein shown is translated from the DNA. J is TRDJ1 and V is TRDV2; 11 bases are shared with TRDD3. There are 17 residues in the CDR3. V trimming: 3 bases; J trimming: 0 bases; junction bases outside the gene matches: 8. Germline-derived CDR1 and CDR2 are GEAIGNYY and EKD. For the CDR3, the DNA is TGTGCCTGTGACCCCTTACTGGGGGATAAGAACACCGATAAACTCATCTTT. It specifies CACDPLLGDKNTDKLIF.

In this sample, this clone turned up a few times. This sequence is one base from a far larger clone and is likely a read error. Distinct nucleotide sequences in the sample also encode this CDR3. The rearrangement uses TRDV1 and TRDJ1; 10 bases fit TRDD3. The J gene, absent from TCRdb, was called here by matching the DNA to germline. Germline trimming cut 0 bases from V and 1 base from J; bases unmatched to any gene: 29. CDR1 and CDR2 from the germline V gene are TSWWSYY and QGS. This CDR3 spans 25 amino acids. The CDR3 nucleotides read TGTGCTCTTGGGGAACTTTTGAGAGGAGCTACTTTACTGGGGGATTACTGGGGATTCACCGATAAACTCATCTTT. The encoded protein is CALGELLRGATLLGDYWGFTDKLIF.

This clone was counted a few times. The rearrangement uses TRAV29/DV5 and TRDJ1, with unresolved D. The J gene, absent from TCRdb, was called here by matching the DNA to germline. CDR3 length: 20 residues. Germline V gene lookup returns CDR1 NSMFDY and CDR2 ISSIKDK. V was pared by 3 bases and J by 0 bases, with 30 bases between. The CDR3 protein is CAAMQLSFGGSPQYTDKLIF. The CDR3 nucleotides are TGTGCAGCAATGCAACTTTCGTTCGGTGGGAGTCCTCAGTACACCGATAAACTCATCTTT.